A single sample is the source of the 18 T cell receptor beta chains below, sequenced in a study of Tregs in tolerant kidney transplant recipients. TCRdb's copy holds only in-frame clones and misses some; the assay was immunoSEQ multiplex PCR. This sample contains about 30,000 clones. The source was CD8+ T cells from blood, collected before the transplant. Receptor source: a human donor who received a combined kidney and bone marrow transplant.

With regard to this clone: The read ends 3 residues shy of where the CDR3 ends; the end is completed using the germline J gene. This chain links TRBV29-1 with TRBJ2-7; the match to TRBD1 covers 7 bases. With V trimmed by 1 base and J by 4 bases, 10 bases remained unmatched. This CDR3 has 15 amino acids. Germline loops: CDR1 SQVTM, CDR2 ANQGSEA. CDR3 residues: CSVEGGWDSEYEQYF. Partial CDR3 DNA: TGCAGCGTTGAAGGGGGCTGGGACAGCGAGTACGAG.

Points on this clone: The observed sequence ends 3 residues before the CDR3 terminus, with the missing tail filled in from the germline J gene. The chain carries TRBV6-2 or TRBV6-3 and TRBJ2-1; TRBD2 agrees at 7 bases. Germline assignment: CDR1 MNHEY and CDR2 SVGEGT. This CDR3 has 16 residues. Trimming removed 2 bases from V and 9 bases from J; junction bases left unmatched: 13. The CDR3 protein is CASSYTRLAADGEQFF. The sequenced part of the CDR3 DNA is TGTGCCAGCAGTTACACCCGACTAGCAGCAGACGGTGAG.

Points on this clone: The read ends 3 residues shy of where the CDR3 ends; the end is completed using the germline J gene. The rearrangement joins TRBV2 to TRBJ1-1, with D maybe TRBD1 (6 bases). The CDR3 has 16 residues. Trimming took off 3 bases at V and 3 bases at J, with 17 bases between the two ends. The V gene's germline CDR1 is SNHLY and CDR2 FYNNEI. The CDR3 DNA, read in part, is TGTGCCAGCAGTGATAGTATGGACAGAGGGGACACTGAA. It is translated as CASSDSMDRGDTE. The full CDR3 sequence reads CASSDSMDRGDTEAFF.

Worth noting for this clone: Read coverage stops 3 residues before the CDR3 terminus; the germline J gene supplies the remainder. Other DNA sequences within the sample encode an identical CDR3. The rearrangement joins TRBV19 to TRBJ2-7; TRBD1 agrees at 10 bases. V was pared by 6 bases and J by 4 bases, with 9 bases of the junction left unmatched. The CDR3 sequence is 15 residues long. Germline values: CDR1 LNHDA, CDR2 SQIVND (reference sequence). This CDR3 reads CASSPGQGLRYEQYF. The covered CDR3 bases are TGTGCCAGTAGCCCGGGACAGGGGCTAAGGTACGAG.

In regard to this clone: The read ends 3 residues before the CDR3 terminus; that terminus is restored from the germline J gene. The genes are TRBV19 and TRBJ2-1; the match to TRBD2 covers 11 bases. Germline CDR1 reads LNHDA; CDR2 reads SQIVND (reference sequence). The J segment lost 4 bases and the V segment lost 3 bases, leaving 5 bases of the junction unmatched. The CDR3 totals 16 residues. The sequenced part of the CDR3 DNA is TGTGCCAGTAGTATTGGTCGACTAGCGGGATACAATGAG. This translates into CASSIGRLAGYNE. The entire CDR3 reads CASSIGRLAGYNEQFF.

With respect to this clone: The sequence runs out 3 residues before the end of the CDR3; the remainder is reconstructed from the germline J gene. The chain employs TRBV30 and TRBJ2-7; 8 bases are a match to TRBD2. This CDR3 is built from 16 residues. Germline-derived CDR1 and CDR2 are GTSNPN and SVGIG (reference sequence). The V gene end was trimmed by 1 base and the J gene end by 3 bases; junction bases not matched to a gene: 11. CDR3 sequence: CAWSGQVPGGNYEQYF. The sequenced CDR3 bases are TGTGCCTGGAGTGGACAGGTCCCGGGAGGGAACTACGAG.

As regards this clone: With the read ending 3 residues before the CDR3 end, the germline J gene is used to fill in that end. The chain is built from TRBV13 and TRBJ2-2; tentative D call: TRBD1 (5 bases). The CDR3 totals 15 residues. The V and J ends lost 2 bases and 1 base respectively, with 8 bases between them. CDR1 and CDR2 from the germline V gene are PRHDT and FYEKMQ (reference sequence). The CDR3 protein is CASSLSRENTGELFF. The CDR3 DNA, read in part, is TGTGCCAGCAGCTTAAGCAGGGAGAACACCGGGGAG.

Of note for this clone: The read terminates 3 residues before the CDR3 end, so the remaining end is supplied by the germline J gene. The chain is built from TRBV19 and TRBJ2-7; weak D call: TRBD2 (6 bases). The CDR3 extends over 11 amino acids. Germline V CDR1 and CDR2: LNHDA, SQIVND (reference sequence). Trimming stripped 8 bases from V and 2 bases from J, with 7 bases between. This CDR3 is CASSSAYEQYF. The CDR3 DNA, read in part, is TGTGCCAGTTCTAGCGCCTACGAG.

Notes on this clone: The CDR3 extends 3 residues past the end of the read, so its final part is completed from the germline J gene. The V gene is TRBV6-1, the J gene TRBJ2-1; no definite D call. The germline V and J ends were trimmed by 2 bases and 7 bases, with 3 bases remaining between them. The CDR3 contains 11 residues. Germline V gene lookup returns CDR1 MNHNS and CDR2 SASEGT. CDR3 loop: CASSEQNEQFF. The sequenced part of the CDR3 DNA is TGTGCCAGCAGTGAACAGAATGAG.

With respect to this clone: The read ends 3 residues before the CDR3 terminus; that terminus is restored from the germline J gene. This sequence joins TRBV5-1 and TRBJ2-7; 8 nucleotides match TRBD2. The junction had 11 bases not matched to a gene; V was cut back by 0 bases and J by 3 bases. Germline assignment: CDR1 SGHRS and CDR2 YFSETQ. The length of the CDR3 is 17 residues. The CDR3 DNA, read in part, is TGCGCCAGCAGCTTGGGATCCGGGACTAGATACCACTACGAG. It yields the protein CASSLGSGTRYHYE. The whole CDR3 region reads CASSLGSGTRYHYEQYF.

Worth noting for this clone: The CDR3 goes on 3 residues after the read ends, and that part is filled in from the germline J gene. This chain uses TRBV7-6 with TRBJ2-7; 12 nucleotides agree with TRBD1. V dropped 5 bases and J dropped 0; count of bases not matched to a gene: 8. Germline V gene sequence: CDR1 SGHVS, CDR2 FNYEAQ. The CDR3 is 17 residues long. The CDR3 loop reads CASSRGTGGADSYEQYF. The DNA read from the CDR3 is TGTGCCAGCAGCAGAGGGACAGGGGGCGCGGACTCCTACGAG.

On this clone itself: The read ends 3 residues shy of where the CDR3 ends; the end is completed using the germline J gene. The chain recombines TRBV2 with TRBJ1-5, with 7 nucleotides matching TRBD1. Losses at the gene ends were 4 bases for V and 6 bases for J; bases not matched to a gene: 9. This CDR3 comprises 15 residues. Germline CDR1 SNHLY, CDR2 FYNNEI. The DNA read from the CDR3 is TGTGCCAGCAGTGGTTCGAGGACAGGAACTCAGCCC. Its translation is CASSGSRTGTQP. The entire CDR3 reads CASSGSRTGTQPQHF.

Turning to this clone: The read ends 3 residues shy of where the CDR3 ends; the end is completed using the germline J gene. The chain employs TRBV5-6 and TRBJ1-2; 8 bases are a match to TRBD1. This CDR3 has 15 amino acids. Trimming at V came to 4 bases and at J to 5 bases, leaving 10 bases not matched to a gene. CDR1 SGHDT and CDR2 YYEEEE come from the germline V gene. The sequenced CDR3 bases are TGTGCCAGCAGCCTTAGGACAGGGCCACTTTATGGC. Translation: CASSLRTGPLYG. The full CDR3 is CASSLRTGPLYGYTF.

Note on this clone: The CDR3 end falls 3 residues outside the read, so it is completed with the germline J gene. This chain uses TRBV6-1 with TRBJ1-5; perhaps TRBD1 as D (5 bases). The germline CDR1 and CDR2 sequences are MNHNS and SASEGT. CDR3 length equals 15 residues. V was pared by 2 bases and J by 1 base, with 9 bases between. CDR3 protein: CASSEYGGSNQPQHF. The CDR3 DNA, read in part, is TGTGCCAGCAGTGAATACGGGGGAAGCAATCAGCCC.

For this clone: The CDR3 extends 3 residues past the end of the read, so its final part is completed from the germline J gene. The V and J genes are TRBV6-2 or TRBV6-3 and TRBJ2-5; D possibly corresponds to TRBD2 (6 bases). V was trimmed by 2 bases and J by 5 bases, leaving 15 bases between them. The CDR3 loop spans 15 amino acids. CDR1 and CDR2 (germline): MNHEY, SVGEGT. The CDR3 here is CASSYTMEGRETQYF. The covered CDR3 bases are TGTGCCAGCAGTTACACCATGGAGGGGAGGGAGACC.

The CDR3 reads CASSFTSGSLNEQFF. CDR3 DNA (partial): TGTGCCAGCAGCTTTACTAGCGGGAGTCTCAATGAG. The rearrangement uses TRBV7-9 and TRBJ2-1, with 11 bases that match TRBD2. Read sequence stops 3 residues before the CDR3 end, and the germline J gene provides the missing end. There are 15 residues in the CDR3. Germline lookup yields CDR1 SEHNR and CDR2 FQNEAQ (reference sequence). V trimming: 3 bases; J trimming: 6 bases; junction bases outside the gene matches: 4. Full variable domain (rest looked up from reference TRBV7-9 and TRBJ2-1): DTGVSQNPRHKITKRGQNVTFRCDPISEHNRLYWYRQTLGQGPEFLTYFQNEAQLEKSRLLSDRFSAERPKGSFSTLEIQRTEQGDSAMYLCASSFTSGSLNEQFFGPGTRLTVL.

Of note for this clone: The missing CDR3 end, 3 residues past where the read stops, is filled in from the germline J gene. The chain joins TRBV19 to TRBJ2-7; D ambiguous. The CDR3 consists of 12 residues. V lost 6 bases, J lost 1 base, and 7 bases lay in between. The germline gives CDR1 LNHDA, CDR2 SQIVND (reference sequence). The CDR3 sequence: CASSPGSYEQYF. CDR3 bases read: TGTGCCAGTAGCCCGGGTTCCTACGAG. Full variable domain (remainder filled in from reference TRBV19 and TRBJ2-7): DGGITQSPKYLFRKEGQNVTLSCEQNLNHDAMYWYRQDPGQGLRLIYYSQIVNDFQKGDIAEGYSVSREKKESFPLTVTSAQKNPTAFYLCASSPGSYEQYFGPGTRLTVT.

As to this clone: Read coverage stops 3 residues before the CDR3 terminus; the germline J gene supplies the remainder. The chain is built from TRBV29-1 and TRBJ2-2, with 13 bases fitting TRBD2. This CDR3 is built from 15 residues. Germline V gives CDR1 SQVTM, CDR2 ANQGSEA. With V trimmed by 3 bases and J by 5 bases, 3 bases remained unmatched. The CDR3 loop is CSVEGTSGTTGELFF. CDR3 bases read: TGCAGCGTTGAGGGGACTAGCGGGACGACCGGGGAG.